A single sample gave rise to the 5 T cell receptor beta chains below, sequenced in a study of blood T cells in healthy people across ages. It was with a sample-barcoded 5' primer and a J-beta primer mix that a second PCR of about 6 to 12 cycles was run. TCRdb processed the 5' RACE reads anew with MiXCR; each CDR3 protein has one entry. The table lists around 1,600,000 distinct CDR3 sequences, roughly two fifths of them singletons. The sequencing sample was made of blood. The receptor set was obtained from a woman between 18 and 30 years old in good health.

V is TRBV6-4 and J is TRBJ1-2, with D perhaps TRBD1 (5 bases). The CDR3 spans 15 residues. CDR1 and CDR2 from the germline V gene are MRHNA and SNTAGT. The V gene lost 8 bases and the J gene lost 3 bases, with 19 bases spanning the gap. CDR3 nucleotides: TGTGCCAGCTCTGAACGGAGGGGCCCGTACTATGGCTACACCTTC. This sequence encodes CASSERRGPYYGYTF.

This clonotype was found a few times. The chain uses TRBV29-1 and TRBJ1-1; D unclear. The CDR3 loop spans 14 amino acids. Per germline, CDR1 SQVTM and CDR2 ANQGSEA. The V end lost 3 bases, the J end lost 1 base, and 12 bases lay between the germline ends. CDR3 region: CSVDPTPPNTEAFF. The DNA for the CDR3 is TGCAGCGTTGACCCCACGCCCCCGAACACTGAAGCTTTCTTT. The complete variable domain, with remaining parts taken from reference TRBV29-1 and TRBJ1-1, reads SAVISQKPSRDICQRGTSLTIQCQVDSQVTMMFWYRQQPGQSLTLIATANQGSEATYESGFVIDKFPISRPNLTFSTLTVSNMSPEDSSIYLCSVDPTPPNTEAFFGQGTRLTVV.

The V and J genes are TRBV20-1 and TRBJ2-7; D possibly corresponds to TRBD1 (6 bases). The J call may be incorrect, as the DNA end agrees better with TRBJ2-5. The CDR3 extends over 14 amino acids. Germline V gene data show CDR1 as DFQATT and CDR2 as SNEGSKA (reference sequence). CDR3 protein: CSASNKGVEETQYF. The CDR3 DNA follows: TGCAGTGCCAGCAATAAGGGGGTCGAGGAGACCCAGTACTTC.

This clonotype was detected a few times. This chain connects TRBV9 to TRBJ1-2, with D possibly being TRBD1 (5 bases). Trimming shortened V by 4 bases and J by 8 bases, and 18 bases separated the two germline ends. This CDR3 has 14 amino acids. The V gene's germline CDR1 is SGDLS and CDR2 YYNGEE. The CDR3 reads CASSSRDGLSGYTF. The CDR3 DNA is TGTGCCAGCAGCTCCCGGGACGGATTATCGGGCTACACCTTC.

This clonotype was detected ten times or more. The rearrangement joins TRBV10-3 to TRBJ2-5; the D is unclear. The germline V gene has CDR1 ENHRY and CDR2 SYGVKD. This CDR3 region has 11 residues. V lost 2 bases to trimming and J lost 5 bases, with 3 bases between them. In nucleotides, the CDR3 is TGTGCCATCAGTGAGGGGGAGACCCAGTACTTC. This translates into CAISEGETQYF.